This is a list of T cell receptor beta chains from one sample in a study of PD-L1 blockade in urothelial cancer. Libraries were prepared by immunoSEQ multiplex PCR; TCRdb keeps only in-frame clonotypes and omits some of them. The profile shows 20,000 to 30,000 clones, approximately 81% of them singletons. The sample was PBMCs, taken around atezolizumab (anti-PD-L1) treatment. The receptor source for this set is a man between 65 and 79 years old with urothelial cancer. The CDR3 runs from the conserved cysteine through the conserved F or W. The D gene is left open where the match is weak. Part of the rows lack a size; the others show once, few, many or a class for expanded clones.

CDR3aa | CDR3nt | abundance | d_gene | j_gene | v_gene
CASSIRDRKNIQYF | TGTGCCAGCAGCATCCGGGACAGGAAAAACATTCAGTACTTC | NA | TRBD1 | TRBJ2-4 | TRBV11-2
CASSQSVSLNEQFF | TGTGCCAGCTCACAATCAGTCTCCCTCAATGAGCAGTTCTTC | once | NA | TRBJ2-1 | TRBV18
CASSLDSYGYTF | TGTGCCAGCAGCTTGGACAGTTATGGCTACACCTTC | NA | NA | TRBJ1-2 | TRBV5-4
CASSLYRAGGELFF | TGTGCCAGCAGTTTATACAGGGCGGGCGGGGAGCTGTTTTTT | NA | NA | TRBJ2-2 | TRBV27
CASSRPGLAGSPTEQYF | TGTGCCAGCTCACGGCCGGGACTAGCGGGATCCCCAACCGAGCAGTACTTC | NA | TRBD2 | TRBJ2-7 | TRBV18
CASSQSDRVGEQFF | TGTGCCAGCAGCCAATCCGACAGGGTAGGTGAGCAGTTCTTC | NA | TRBD1 | TRBJ2-1 | TRBV7-3
CASSGTGMTPYEQYF | TGTGCCAGCAGTGGGACAGGGATGACCCCCTACGAGCAGTACTTC | NA | TRBD1 | TRBJ2-7 | TRBV6-1
CASSLDLEQFF | TGTGCCAGCAGCTTAGATCTTGAGCAGTTCTTC | NA | NA | TRBJ2-1 | TRBV7-9
CASSEGTSYEQYF | TGCGCCAGCAGCGAAGGGACTAGCTACGAGCAGTACTTC | NA | TRBD2 | TRBJ2-7 | TRBV5-1
CASSEASAGGFTDTQYF | TGTGCCAGCAGTGAAGCGTCGGCGGGAGGGTTCACAGATACGCAGTATTTT | NA | TRBD2 | TRBJ2-3 | TRBV6-1
CASSSGTGNTGNTIYF | TGTGCCAGCAGTTCCGGGACAGGGAATACTGGAAACACCATATATTTT | NA | TRBD1 | TRBJ1-3 | TRBV6-5
CASSIPPFVSGQGNQPQHF | TGTGCCAGTAGTATCCCACCATTCGTTAGCGGGCAGGGGAATCAGCCCCAGCATTTT | few | NA | TRBJ1-5 | TRBV19
CASSSTGTGNNEQFF | TGTGCCAGCAGCTCTACCGGGACAGGGAACAATGAGCAGTTCTTC | NA | TRBD1 | TRBJ2-1 | TRBV7-3
CSAHSSTGNGYTF | TGCAGCGCTCATTCGTCGACAGGGAATGGCTACACCTTC | NA | TRBD1 | TRBJ1-2 | TRBV29-1
CAISELQGYEQYF | TGTGCCATCAGTGAGTTACAGGGCTACGAGCAGTACTTC | once | NA | TRBJ2-7 | TRBV10-3
CASSLFGVLGQETQYF | TGTGCCAGCAGTTTGTTCGGGGTTTTGGGCCAAGAGACCCAGTACTTC | NA | NA | TRBJ2-5 | TRBV28
CASRADRAQETQYF | TGTGCCAGCAGAGCCGACAGGGCCCAGGAGACCCAGTACTTC | NA | TRBD1 | TRBJ2-5 | TRBV7-9
CASSSMTGSGQPQHF | TGTGCCAGCAGTTCCATGACAGGGAGTGGACAGCCCCAGCATTTT | NA | TRBD1 | TRBJ1-5 | TRBV28
CASSLGTGNTGELFF | TGCGCCAGCAGCTTGGGGACAGGAAACACCGGGGAGCTGTTTTTT | NA | TRBD1 | TRBJ2-2 | TRBV5-1